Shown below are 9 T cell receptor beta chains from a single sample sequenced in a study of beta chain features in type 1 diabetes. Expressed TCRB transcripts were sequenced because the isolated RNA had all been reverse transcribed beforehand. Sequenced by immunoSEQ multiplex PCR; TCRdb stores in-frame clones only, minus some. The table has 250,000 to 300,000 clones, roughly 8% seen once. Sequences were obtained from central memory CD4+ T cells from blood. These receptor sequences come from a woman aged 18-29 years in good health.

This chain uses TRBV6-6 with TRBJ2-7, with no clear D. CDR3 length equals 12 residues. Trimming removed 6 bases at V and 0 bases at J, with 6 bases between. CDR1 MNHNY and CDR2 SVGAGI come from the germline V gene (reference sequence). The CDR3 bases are TGTGCCAGCAGGTCAAGCTCCTACGAGCAGTACGTC. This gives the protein CASRSSSYEQYV.

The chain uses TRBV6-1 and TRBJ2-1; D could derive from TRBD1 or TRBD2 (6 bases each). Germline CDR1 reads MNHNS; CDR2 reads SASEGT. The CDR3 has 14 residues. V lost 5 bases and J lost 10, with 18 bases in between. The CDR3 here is CASSHSPGDTEQFF. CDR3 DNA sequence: TGTGCCAGCAGTCATTCACCGGGGGACACAGAGCAGTTCTTC.

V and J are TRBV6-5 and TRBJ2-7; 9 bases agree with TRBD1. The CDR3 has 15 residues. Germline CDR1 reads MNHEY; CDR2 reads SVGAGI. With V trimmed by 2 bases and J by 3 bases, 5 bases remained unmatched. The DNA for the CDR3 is TGTGCCAGCAGTTACGGACAGGGGTGGTTCTACGAGCAGTACTTC. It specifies CASSYGQGWFYEQYF.

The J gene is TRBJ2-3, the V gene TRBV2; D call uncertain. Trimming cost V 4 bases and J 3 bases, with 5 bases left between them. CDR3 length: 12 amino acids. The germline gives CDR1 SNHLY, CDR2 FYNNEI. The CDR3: CASSVTTDTQYF. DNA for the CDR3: TGTGCCAGCAGTGTCACAACAGATACGCAGTATTTT.

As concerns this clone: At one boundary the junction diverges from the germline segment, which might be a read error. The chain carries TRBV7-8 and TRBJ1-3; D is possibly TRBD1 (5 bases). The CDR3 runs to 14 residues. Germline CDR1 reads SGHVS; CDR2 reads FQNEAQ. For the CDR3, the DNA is TGTGCCAGCAGCTTAGCGGGGCCTGGGAACACCATATATTTT. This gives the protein CASSLAGPGNTIYF. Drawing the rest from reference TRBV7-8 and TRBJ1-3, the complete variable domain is GAGVSQSPRYKVAKRGQDVALRCDPISGHVSLFWYQQALGQGPEFLTYFQNEAQLDKSGLPSDRFFAERPEGSVSTLKIQRTQQEDSAVYLCASSLAGPGNTIYFGEGSWLTVV.

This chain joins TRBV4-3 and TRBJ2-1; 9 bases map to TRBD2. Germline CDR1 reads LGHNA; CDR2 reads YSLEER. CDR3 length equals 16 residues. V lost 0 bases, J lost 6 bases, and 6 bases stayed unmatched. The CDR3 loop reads CASSQDRSSGINEQFF. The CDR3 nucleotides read TGCGCCAGCAGCCAAGATCGGTCTAGCGGGATCAATGAGCAGTTCTTC.

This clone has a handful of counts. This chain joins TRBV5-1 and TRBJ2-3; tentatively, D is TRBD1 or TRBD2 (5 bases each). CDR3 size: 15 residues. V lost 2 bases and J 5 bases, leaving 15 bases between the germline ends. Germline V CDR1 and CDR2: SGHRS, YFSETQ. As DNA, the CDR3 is TGCGCCAGCAGCTTAGGTGGGACGATGGGAGATACGCAGTATTTT. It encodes CASSLGGTMGDTQYF.

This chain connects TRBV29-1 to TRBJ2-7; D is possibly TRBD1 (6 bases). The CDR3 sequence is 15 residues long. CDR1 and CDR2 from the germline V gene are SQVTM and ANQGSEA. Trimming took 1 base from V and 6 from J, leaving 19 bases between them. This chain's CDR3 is CSVEAQGAGSSEQYF. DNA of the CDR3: TGCAGCGTTGAAGCACAGGGTGCAGGCAGCTCCGAGCAGTACTTC.

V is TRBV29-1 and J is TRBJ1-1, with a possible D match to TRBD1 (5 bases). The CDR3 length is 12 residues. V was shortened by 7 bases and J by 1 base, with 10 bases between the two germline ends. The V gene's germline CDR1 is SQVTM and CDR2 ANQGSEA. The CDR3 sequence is CSGQWGNTEAFF. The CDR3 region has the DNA TGCAGCGGACAGTGGGGGAACACTGAAGCTTTCTTT.